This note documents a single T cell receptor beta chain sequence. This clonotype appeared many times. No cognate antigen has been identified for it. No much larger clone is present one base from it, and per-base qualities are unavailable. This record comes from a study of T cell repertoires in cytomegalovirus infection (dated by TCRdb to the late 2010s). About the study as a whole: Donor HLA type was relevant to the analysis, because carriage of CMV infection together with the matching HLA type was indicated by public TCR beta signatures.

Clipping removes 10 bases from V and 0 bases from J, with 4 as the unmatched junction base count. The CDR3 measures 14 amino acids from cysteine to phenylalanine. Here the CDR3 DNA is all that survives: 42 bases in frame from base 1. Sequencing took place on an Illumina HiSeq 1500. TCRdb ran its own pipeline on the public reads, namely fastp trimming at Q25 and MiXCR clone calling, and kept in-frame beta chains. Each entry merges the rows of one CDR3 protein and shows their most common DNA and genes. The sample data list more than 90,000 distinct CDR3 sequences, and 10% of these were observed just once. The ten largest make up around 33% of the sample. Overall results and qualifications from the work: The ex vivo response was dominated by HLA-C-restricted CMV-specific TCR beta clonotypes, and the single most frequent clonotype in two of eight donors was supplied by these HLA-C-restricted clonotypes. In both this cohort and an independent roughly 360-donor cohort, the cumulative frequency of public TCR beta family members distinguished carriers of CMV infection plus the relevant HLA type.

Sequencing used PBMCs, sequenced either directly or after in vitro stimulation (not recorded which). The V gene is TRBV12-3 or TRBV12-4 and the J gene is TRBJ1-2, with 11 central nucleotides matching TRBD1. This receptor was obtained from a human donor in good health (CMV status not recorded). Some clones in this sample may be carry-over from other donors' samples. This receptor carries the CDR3 CATGQGATNYGYTF. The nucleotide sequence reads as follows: TGTGCCACCGGACAGGGGGCGACTAACTATGGCTACACCTTC.